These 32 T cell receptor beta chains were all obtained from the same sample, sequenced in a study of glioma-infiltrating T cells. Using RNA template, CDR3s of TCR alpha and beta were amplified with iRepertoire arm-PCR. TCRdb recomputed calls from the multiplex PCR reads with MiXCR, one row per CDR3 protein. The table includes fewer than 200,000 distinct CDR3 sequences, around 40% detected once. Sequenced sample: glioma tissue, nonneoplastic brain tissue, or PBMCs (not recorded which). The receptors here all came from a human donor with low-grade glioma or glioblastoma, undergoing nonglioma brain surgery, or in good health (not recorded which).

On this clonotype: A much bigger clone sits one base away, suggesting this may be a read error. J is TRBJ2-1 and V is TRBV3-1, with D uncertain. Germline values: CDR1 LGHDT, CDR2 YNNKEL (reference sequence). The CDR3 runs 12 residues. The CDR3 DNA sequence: TGTGCCAGCAGCCAATTATACACTGAGCAGTTCTTC. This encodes CASSQLYTEQFF.

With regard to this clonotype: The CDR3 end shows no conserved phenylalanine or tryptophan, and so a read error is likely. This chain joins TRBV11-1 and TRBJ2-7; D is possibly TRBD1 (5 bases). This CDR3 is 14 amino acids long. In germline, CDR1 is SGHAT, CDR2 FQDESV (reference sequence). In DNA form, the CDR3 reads TGCGCCAGCAGCCAGGACACCGACTCCTACGAGCAGTACCTC. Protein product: CASSQDTDSYEQYL.

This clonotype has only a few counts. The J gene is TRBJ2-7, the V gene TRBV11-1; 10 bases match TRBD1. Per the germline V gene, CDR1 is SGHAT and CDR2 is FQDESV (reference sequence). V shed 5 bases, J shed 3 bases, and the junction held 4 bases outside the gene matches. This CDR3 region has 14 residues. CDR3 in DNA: TGTGCCAGCAGCCAGGACAGGGGGAGCTACGAGCAGTACTTC. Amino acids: CASSQDRGSYEQYF.

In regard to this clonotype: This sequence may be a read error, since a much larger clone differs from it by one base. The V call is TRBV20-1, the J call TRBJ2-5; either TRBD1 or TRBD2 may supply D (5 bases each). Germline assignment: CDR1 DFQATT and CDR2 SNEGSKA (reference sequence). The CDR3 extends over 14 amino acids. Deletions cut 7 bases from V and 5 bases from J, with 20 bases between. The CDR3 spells CSVHPGPGRETQYF. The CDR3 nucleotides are TGCAGTGTCCACCCGGGACCAGGTCGTGAGACCCAGTACTTC.

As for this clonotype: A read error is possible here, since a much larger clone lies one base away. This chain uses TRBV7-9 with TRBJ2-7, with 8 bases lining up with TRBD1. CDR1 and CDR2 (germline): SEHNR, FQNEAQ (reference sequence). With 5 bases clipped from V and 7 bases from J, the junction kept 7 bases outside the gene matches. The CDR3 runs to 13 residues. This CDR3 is CASSPDRDLEQYF. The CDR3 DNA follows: TGTGCCAGCAGCCCGGACAGGGACTTGGAGCAGTACTTC. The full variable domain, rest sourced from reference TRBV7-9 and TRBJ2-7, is DTGVSQNPRHKITKRGQNVTFRCDPISEHNRLYWYRQTLGQGPEFLTYFQNEAQLEKSRLLSDRFSAERPKGSFSTLEIQRTEQGDSAMYLCASSPDRDLEQYFGPGTRLTVT.

The CDR3 is CASSFLRHNEQFF. Here the CDR3 DNA reads TGTGCCAGCAGTTTTCTGCGGCACAATGAGCAGTTCTTC. The J gene is TRBJ2-1, the V gene TRBV12-3 or TRBV12-4; D uncertain. V was clipped by 3 bases and J by 5 bases, with 8 bases between them. CDR3 size: 13 residues.

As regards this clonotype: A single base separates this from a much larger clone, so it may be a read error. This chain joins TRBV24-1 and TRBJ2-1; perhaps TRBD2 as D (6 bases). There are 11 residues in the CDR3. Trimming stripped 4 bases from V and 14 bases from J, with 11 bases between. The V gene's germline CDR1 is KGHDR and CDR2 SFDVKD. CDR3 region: CATSEERVEFF. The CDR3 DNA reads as TGTGCCACCAGTGAGGAGCGGGTAGAGTTCTTC.

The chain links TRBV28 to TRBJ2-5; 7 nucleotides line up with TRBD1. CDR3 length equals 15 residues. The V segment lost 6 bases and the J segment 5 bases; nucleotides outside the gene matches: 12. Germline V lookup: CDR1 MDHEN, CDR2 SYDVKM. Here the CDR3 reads CASSHSTGKVETQYF. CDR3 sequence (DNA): TGTGCCAGCAGCCACTCGACAGGGAAGGTCGAGACCCAGTACTTC.

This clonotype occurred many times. As DNA, the CDR3 is TGTGCCAGCTATACACAGGGGTCGGCCGGGGAGCTGTTTTTT. Translated: CASYTQGSAGELFF. This sequence joins TRBV6-1 and TRBJ2-2, with 7 bases matching TRBD1. CDR1 MNHNS and CDR2 SASEGT come from the germline V gene. The CDR3 contains 14 residues. With 8 bases clipped from V and 6 bases from J, the junction kept 9 bases outside the gene matches.

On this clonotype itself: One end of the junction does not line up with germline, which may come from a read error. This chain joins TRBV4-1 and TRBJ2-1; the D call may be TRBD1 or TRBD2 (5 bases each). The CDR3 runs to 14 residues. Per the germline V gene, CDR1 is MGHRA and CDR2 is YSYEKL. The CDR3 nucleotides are TGCGCCAGCGGCCAAGAGGGGCTAGAGAATGAGCAGTTCTTC. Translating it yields CASGQEGLENEQFF.

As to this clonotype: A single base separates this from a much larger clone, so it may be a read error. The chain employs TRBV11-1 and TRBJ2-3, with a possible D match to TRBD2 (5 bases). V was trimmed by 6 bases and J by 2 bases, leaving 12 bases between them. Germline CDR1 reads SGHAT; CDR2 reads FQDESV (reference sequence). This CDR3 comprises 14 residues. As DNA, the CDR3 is TGTGCCAGCAGTGAGGGCAGACACACAGATACGCAGTATTTT. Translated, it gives CASSEGRHTDTQYF.

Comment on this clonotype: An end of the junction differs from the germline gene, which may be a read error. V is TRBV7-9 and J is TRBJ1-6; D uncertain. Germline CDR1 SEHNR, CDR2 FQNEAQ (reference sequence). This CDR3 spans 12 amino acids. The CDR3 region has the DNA TGTGCCAGAAGCTTCGTAAATTCACCCCTCCACTTT. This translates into CARSFVNSPLHF.

The CDR3 region is CASSETGSYNEQFF. The CDR3 region has the DNA TGTGCCAGCAGTGAAACCGGCTCCTACAATGAGCAGTTCTTC. V gene TRBV2 combines with J gene TRBJ2-1; D ambiguous. The CDR3 runs to 14 residues. The germline gives CDR1 SNHLY, CDR2 FYNNEI. Trimming cost V 2 bases and J 0 bases, with 5 bases left between them.

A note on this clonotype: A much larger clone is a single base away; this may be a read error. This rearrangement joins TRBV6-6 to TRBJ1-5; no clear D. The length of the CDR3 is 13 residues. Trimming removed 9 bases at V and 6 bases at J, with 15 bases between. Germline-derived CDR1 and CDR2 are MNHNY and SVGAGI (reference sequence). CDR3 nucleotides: TGTGCCAGTGACGAGAGCGGGTCTCAGCCCCAGCATTTT. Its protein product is CASDESGSQPQHF.

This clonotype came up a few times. The DNA of the CDR3 is TGTGCCAGCAGGATGAACAGGGGCACTGAAGCTTTCTTT. Translated: CASRMNRGTEAFF. The J gene is TRBJ1-1, the V gene TRBV11-3; 7 positions agree with TRBD1. Germline assignment: CDR1 SGHNT and CDR2 YENEEA. The ends lost 6 bases at V and 4 bases at J; junction bases unmatched: 5. This CDR3 is 13 amino acids long.

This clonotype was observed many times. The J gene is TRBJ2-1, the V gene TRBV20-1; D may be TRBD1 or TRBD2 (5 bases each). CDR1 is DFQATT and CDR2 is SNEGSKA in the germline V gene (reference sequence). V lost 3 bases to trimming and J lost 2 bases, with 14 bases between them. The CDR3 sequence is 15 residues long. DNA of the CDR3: TGCAGTGCTAGCGGGGCGGTCCCGACCTACAATGAGCAGTTCTTC. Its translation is CSASGAVPTYNEQFF.

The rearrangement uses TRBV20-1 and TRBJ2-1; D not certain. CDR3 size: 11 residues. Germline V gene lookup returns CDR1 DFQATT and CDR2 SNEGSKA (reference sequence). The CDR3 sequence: CSVTDSPEQFF. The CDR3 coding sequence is TGCAGCGTTACCGATTCCCCCGAGCAGTTCTTC.

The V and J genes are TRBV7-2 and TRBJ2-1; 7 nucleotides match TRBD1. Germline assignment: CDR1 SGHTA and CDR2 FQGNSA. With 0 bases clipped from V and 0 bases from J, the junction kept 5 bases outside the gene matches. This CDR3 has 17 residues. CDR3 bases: TGTGCCAGCAGCTTAGCGGTGGGACAGAGCTCCTACAATGAGCAGTTCTTC. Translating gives CASSLAVGQSSYNEQFF.

CDR3 sequence: CASSLLLGVEQYRDRDNEQFF. As DNA, the CDR3 is TGTGCCAGCAGCTTATTATTAGGGGTCGAACAGTACCGGGACAGGGATAATGAGCAGTTCTTC. The chain links TRBV11-2 to TRBJ2-1, with TRBD1 matching 9 bases. V shed 2 bases, J shed 7 bases, and the junction held 24 bases outside the gene matches. CDR3 length equals 21 residues. Per germline, CDR1 SGHAT and CDR2 FQNNGV.

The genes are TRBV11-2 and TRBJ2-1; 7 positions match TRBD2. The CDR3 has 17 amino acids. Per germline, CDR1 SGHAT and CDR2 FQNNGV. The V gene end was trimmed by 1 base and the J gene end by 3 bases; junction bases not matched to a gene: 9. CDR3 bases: TGTGCCAGCAGCTTAGCACGACGGGGAGGGAGCTACAATGAGCAGTTCTTC. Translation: CASSLARRGGSYNEQFF.

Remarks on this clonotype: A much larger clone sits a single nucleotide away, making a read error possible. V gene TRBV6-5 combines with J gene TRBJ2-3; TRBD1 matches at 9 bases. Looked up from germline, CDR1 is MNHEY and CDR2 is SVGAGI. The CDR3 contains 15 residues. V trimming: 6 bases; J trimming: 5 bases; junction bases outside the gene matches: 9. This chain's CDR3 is CASRPGQGGKDTQYF. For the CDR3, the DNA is TGTGCCAGCAGGCCGGGACAGGGAGGCAAAGATACGCAGTATTTT.

The CDR3 here is CASSRDGAYEQFF. As DNA, the CDR3 is TGTGCCAGCAGTCGCGACGGTGCCTATGAGCAGTTCTTC. The chain is built from TRBV12-3 or TRBV12-4 and TRBJ2-1; D is unclear. With 5 bases removed from V and 8 bases from J, the gap between germline ends came to 13 bases. The CDR3 is made up of 13 amino acids.

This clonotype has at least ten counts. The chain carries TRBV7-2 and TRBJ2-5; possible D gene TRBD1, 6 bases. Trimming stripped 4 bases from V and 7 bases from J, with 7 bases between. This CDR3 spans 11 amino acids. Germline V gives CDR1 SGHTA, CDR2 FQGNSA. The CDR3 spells CASSSRGTQYF. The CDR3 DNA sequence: TGTGCCAGCAGCTCCAGGGGGACCCAGTACTTC.

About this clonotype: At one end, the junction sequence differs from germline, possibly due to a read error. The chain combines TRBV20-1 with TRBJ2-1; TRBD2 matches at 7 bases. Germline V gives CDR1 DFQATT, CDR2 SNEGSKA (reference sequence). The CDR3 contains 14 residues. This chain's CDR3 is CSTRVNGRLDEQFF. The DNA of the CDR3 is TGCAGTACTAGGGTTAACGGGAGGTTGGATGAGCAGTTCTTC.

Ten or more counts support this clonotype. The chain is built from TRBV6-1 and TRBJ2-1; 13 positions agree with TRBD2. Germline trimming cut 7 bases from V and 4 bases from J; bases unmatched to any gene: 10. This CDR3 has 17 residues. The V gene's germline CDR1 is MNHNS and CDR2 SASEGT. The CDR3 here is CASKGPTSGRAYNEQFF. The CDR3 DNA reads TGTGCCAGCAAGGGTCCCACTAGCGGGAGGGCTTACAATGAGCAGTTCTTC.

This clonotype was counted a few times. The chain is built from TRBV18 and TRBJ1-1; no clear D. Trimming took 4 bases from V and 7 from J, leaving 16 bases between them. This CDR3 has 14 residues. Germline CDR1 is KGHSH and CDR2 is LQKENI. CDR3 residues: CASSLSPRSHEAFF. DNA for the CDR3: TGTGCCAGCTCACTCTCCCCTCGCTCCCATGAAGCTTTCTTT.

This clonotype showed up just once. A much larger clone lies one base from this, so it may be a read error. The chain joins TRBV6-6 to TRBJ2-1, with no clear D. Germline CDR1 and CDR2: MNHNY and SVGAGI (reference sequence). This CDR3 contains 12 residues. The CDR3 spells CATSDPKGEQFF. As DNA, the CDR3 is TGTGCCACCAGTGATCCTAAAGGAGAGCAGTTCTTC.

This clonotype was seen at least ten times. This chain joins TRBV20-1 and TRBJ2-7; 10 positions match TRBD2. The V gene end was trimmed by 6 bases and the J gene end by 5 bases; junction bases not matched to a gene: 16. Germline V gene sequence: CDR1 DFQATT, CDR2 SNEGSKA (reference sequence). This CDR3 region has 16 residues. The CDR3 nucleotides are TGCAGTGCGACCGCTCCCCGTGCTAGCGGGAGCCACGAGCAGTACTTC. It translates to CSATAPRASGSHEQYF.

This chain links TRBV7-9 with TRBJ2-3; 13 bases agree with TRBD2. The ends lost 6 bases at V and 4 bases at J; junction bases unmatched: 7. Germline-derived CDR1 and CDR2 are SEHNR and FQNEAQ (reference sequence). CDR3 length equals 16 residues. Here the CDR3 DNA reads TGTGCCAGCAGTTCGCGGGGACTAGCGGGATCAGATACGCAGTATTTT. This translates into CASSSRGLAGSDTQYF.

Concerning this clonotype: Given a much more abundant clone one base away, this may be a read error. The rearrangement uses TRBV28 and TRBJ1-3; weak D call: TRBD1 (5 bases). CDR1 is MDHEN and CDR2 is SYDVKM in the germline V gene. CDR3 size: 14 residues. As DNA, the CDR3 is TGTGCCAGAAGTTTCACAGGAGTTGGAAACACCATATATTTT. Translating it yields CARSFTGVGNTIYF.

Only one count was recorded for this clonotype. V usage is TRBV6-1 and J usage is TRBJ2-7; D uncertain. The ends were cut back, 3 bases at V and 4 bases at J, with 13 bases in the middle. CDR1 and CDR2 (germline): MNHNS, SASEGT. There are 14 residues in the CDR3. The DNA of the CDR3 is TGTGCCAGCAGTGAGGCCCGAGGAACTTACGAGCAGTACTTC. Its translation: CASSEARGTYEQYF.

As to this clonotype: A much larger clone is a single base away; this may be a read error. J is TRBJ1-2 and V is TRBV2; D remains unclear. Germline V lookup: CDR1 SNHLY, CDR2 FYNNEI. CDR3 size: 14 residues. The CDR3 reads CATSSRDYNYGYTF. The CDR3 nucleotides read TGTGCCACCAGTTCCCGTGACTACAACTATGGCTACACCTTC.